The source of this TCR beta chain is a study of blood T cells in healthy people across ages. Findings and caveats of the study: Diversity estimates from one million T cells were considered underestimates. Unknown CMV status may confound age-related changes in expanded clones.

Combining a sample-barcoded 5' primer with a J-beta primer mix, a second PCR ran for roughly 7 to 11 cycles. TCRdb itself ran the 5' RACE reads through MiXCR, one entry per CDR3 protein. Among over 600,000 distinct CDR3 sequences listed, over 20% were seen once. There are 20 residues in the CDR3. Germline V gene lookup returns CDR1 SGDLS and CDR2 YYNGEE. With respect to this clonotype: Its antigen is unknown.

Material for sequencing was blood. The chain carries TRBV9 and TRBJ2-7; 9 bases are shared with TRBD2. The DNA end is more similar to TRBJ2-1, so the J call may be wrong. The receptor's source is a man between 65 and 79 years old in good health. As DNA, the CDR3 is TGTGCCAGCAGCCCGGTGGGGGCTAGCGGGATATCATGGCTCTACAATGAGCAGTTCTTC. This codes for CASSPVGASGISWLYNEQFF.